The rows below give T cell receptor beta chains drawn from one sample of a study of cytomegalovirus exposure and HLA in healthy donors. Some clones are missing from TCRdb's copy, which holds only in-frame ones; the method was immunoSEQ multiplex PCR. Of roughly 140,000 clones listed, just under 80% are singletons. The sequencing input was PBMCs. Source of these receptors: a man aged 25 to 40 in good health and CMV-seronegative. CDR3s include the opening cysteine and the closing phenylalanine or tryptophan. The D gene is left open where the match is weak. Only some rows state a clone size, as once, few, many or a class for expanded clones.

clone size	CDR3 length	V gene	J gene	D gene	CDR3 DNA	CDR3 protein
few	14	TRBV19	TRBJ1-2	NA	TGTGCCAGTAGTATAGGGCGGGAAGGCCGCGGCTACACCTTC	CASSIGREGRGYTF
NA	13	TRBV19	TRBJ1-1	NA	TGTGCCAGTAGCACCCTATCCAACACTGAAGCTTTCTTT	CASSTLSNTEAFF
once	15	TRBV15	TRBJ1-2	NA	TGTGCCACCAGCAGAGGAGGGCAGGCCACGGGGGGCTACACCTTC	CATSRGGQATGGYTF
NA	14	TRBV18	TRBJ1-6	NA	TGTGCCAGCTCACCATCAGGGTTGGATTCACCCCTCCACTTT	CASSPSGLDSPLHF
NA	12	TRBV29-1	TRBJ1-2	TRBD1	TGCAGCGTTGGACGTCAGGGGGGCGGCTACACCTTC	CSVGRQGGGYTF
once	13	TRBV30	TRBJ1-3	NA	TGTGCCTGGAGTGTACTTTCCGGAAACACCATATATTTT	CAWSVLSGNTIYF
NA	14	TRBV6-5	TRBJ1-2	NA	TGTGCCAGCAGCCCAGGGCGGCCCTCCCATGGCTACACCTTC	CASSPGRPSHGYTF
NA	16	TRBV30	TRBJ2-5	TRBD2	TGTGCCTGGAGTGAAAAGCGGGAGGGCCATCTGCAGACCCAGTACTTC	CAWSEKREGHLQTQYF
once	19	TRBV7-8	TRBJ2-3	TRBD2	TGTGCCAGCAGCGCCCGCGGACTAGCGGGAGGGCCCCTGACAGGGACGCAGTATTTT	CASSARGLAGGPLTGTQYF
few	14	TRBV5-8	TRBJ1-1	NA	TGTGCCAGCAGCCTCGAGGGGGTGGGCACTGAAGCTTTCTTT	CASSLEGVGTEAFF
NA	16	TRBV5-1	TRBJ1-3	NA	TGCGCCAGCAGCAAAGACCAGGTTTACTCTGGAAACACCATATATTTT	CASSKDQVYSGNTIYF
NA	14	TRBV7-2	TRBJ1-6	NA	TGTGCCAGCAGCTCCTTAGGAACAGAGTCACCCCTCCACTTT	CASSSLGTESPLHF
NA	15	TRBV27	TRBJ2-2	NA	TGTGCCAGCAGAAGGAATCCAGGGCTTACCGGGGAGCTGTTTTTT	CASRRNPGLTGELFF
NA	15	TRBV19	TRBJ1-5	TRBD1	TGTGCCAGTAGTATAGATCGAACAGGGGTGCAGCCCCAGCATTTT	CASSIDRTGVQPQHF
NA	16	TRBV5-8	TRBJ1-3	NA	TGTGCCAGCAGCTTCGGGGTTACCTTTCTTGGAAACACCATATATTTT	CASSFGVTFLGNTIYF
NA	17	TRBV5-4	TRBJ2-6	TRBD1	TGTGCCAGCAGCCTTCGACAGGGGGCTTCTGGGGCCAACGTCCTGACTTTC	CASSLRQGASGANVLTF
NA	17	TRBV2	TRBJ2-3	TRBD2	TGTGCCAGCAGTGTACTCGGACTAGCGGACGGCACAGATACGCAGTATTTT	CASSVLGLADGTDTQYF
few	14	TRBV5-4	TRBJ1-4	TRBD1	TGTGCCAGCAGCCCTAGGACAGGGTCTGAAAAACTGTTTTTT	CASSPRTGSEKLFF
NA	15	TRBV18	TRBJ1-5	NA	TGTGCCAGCTCATCCAGGGGACGGGGCAATCAGCCCCAGCATTTT	CASSSRGRGNQPQHF
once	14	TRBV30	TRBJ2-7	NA	TGTGCCTCGAGTGTACCGGGGATCTCCTACGAGCAGTACTTC	CASSVPGISYEQYF
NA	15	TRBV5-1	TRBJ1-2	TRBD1	TGCGCCAGCAGCCTCCAGGGGGGAAAGAACTATGGCTACACCTTC	CASSLQGGKNYGYTF
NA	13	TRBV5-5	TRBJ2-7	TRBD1	TGTGCCAGCAGCTGGGACAGGGTCAACGAGCAGTACTTC	CASSWDRVNEQYF
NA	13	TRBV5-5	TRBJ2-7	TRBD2	TGTGCCAGCAGCTCGTGGGGGGGAGCCGAGCAGTACTTC	CASSSWGGAEQYF
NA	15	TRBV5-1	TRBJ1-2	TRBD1	TGCGCCAGCAGCGGGGAGACAGGGGGGTACGGTGGCTACACCTTC	CASSGETGGYGGYTF
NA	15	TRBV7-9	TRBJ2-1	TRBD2	TGTGCCAGCAGCCCTCAGCGGGGGGGCTACAATGAGCAGTTCTTC	CASSPQRGGYNEQFF
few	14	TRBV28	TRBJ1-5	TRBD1	TGTGCCAGCAGTCAGGGGGTTCGCAATCAGCCCCAGCATTTT	CASSQGVRNQPQHF
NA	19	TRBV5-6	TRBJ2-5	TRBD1	TGTGCCAGCAGCTCGAGGGGGCTTCAGGGAAATTTTTACTCAGAGACCCAGTACTTC	CASSSRGLQGNFYSETQYF
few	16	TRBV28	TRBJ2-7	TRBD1	TGTGCCAGCATCAACGCCGGGGGACAGGTGGCCTACGAGCAGTACTTC	CASINAGGQVAYEQYF
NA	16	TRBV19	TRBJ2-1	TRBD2	TGTGCCAGTAGTACGACCCTGGGACTAGCGTCCAATGAGCAGTTCTTC	CASSTTLGLASNEQFF
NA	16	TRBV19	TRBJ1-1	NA	TGTGCCAGTAGTCCCAAGGGTAGCGCGGTGGACACTGAAGCTTTCTTT	CASSPKGSAVDTEAFF
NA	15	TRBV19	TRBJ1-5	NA	TGTGCCAGTAGGATACAGGTGATGGGCAATCAGCCCCAGCATTTT	CASRIQVMGNQPQHF
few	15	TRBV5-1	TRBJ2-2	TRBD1	TGCGCCAGCAGAATGGGACAGATGAACACCGGGGAGCTGTTTTTT	CASRMGQMNTGELFF
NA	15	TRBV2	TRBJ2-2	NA	TGTGCCAGCAGTGAAGGGCAAACGAACACCGGGGAGCTGTTTTTT	CASSEGQTNTGELFF
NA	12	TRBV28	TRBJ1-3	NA	TGTGCCAGCAGAGCGGCTGGAAACACCATATATTTT	CASRAAGNTIYF
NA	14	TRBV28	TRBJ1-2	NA	TGTGCCAGCAGTTTCGTTTTACGGGGCTATGGCTACACCTTC	CASSFVLRGYGYTF
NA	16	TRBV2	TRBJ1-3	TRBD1	TGTGCCAGCATGCTCCTTTCGGTGGCAGGGGGTGGAACCATATATTTT	CASMLLSVAGGGTIYF
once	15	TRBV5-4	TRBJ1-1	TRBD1	TGTGCCAGCAGCTCGAACGGACAGGGGAACACTGAAGCTTTCTTT	CASSSNGQGNTEAFF
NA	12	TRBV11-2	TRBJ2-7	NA	TGTGCCAGCAGCTTAGGAGGGAACGAGCAGTACTTC	CASSLGGNEQYF
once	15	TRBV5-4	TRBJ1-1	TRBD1	TGTGCCAGCAGCTTGGGGGACAGGGGGCGGGTTGAAGCTTTCTTT	CASSLGDRGRVEAFF
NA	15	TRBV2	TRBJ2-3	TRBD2	TGTGCCAGCAACGGGGGGGCTAGCGGCACAGATACGCAGTATTTT	CASNGGASGTDTQYF
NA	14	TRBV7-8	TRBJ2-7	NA	TGTGCCAGCAGCTTAGAACGGGTCTCCTACGAGCAGTACTTC	CASSLERVSYEQYF
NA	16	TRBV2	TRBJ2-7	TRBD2	TGTGCCAGCAGCGAGGGCCTAGCGGGAGGTACCTACGAGCAGTACTTC	CASSEGLAGGTYEQYF
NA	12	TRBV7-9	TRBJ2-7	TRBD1	TGTGCCAGCAGCCTCATTGAGGGGGCCATGTACTTC	CASSLIEGAMYF
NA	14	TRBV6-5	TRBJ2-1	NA	TGTGCCAGCAGTTACAACACTCACAGCAATGAGCAGTTCTTC	CASSYNTHSNEQFF
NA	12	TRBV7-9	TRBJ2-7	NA	TGTGCCAGCAGCTTAGGAGGCCACGAGCAGTACTTC	CASSLGGHEQYF
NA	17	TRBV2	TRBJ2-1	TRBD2	TGTGCCAGCAGTGAAGCGCGGGGGGGCAGATCCTACAATGAGCAGTTCTTC	CASSEARGGRSYNEQFF
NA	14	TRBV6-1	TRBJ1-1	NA	TGTGCCAGCAGTGAAAGTTGGGGCCCAGCTCCAGCTTTCTTT	CASSESWGPAPAFF
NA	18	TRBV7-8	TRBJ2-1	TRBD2	TGTGCCGGCAGCTTACGGGCTAGCGGGAGCAGGTCCTACAATGAGCAGTTCTTC	CAGSLRASGSRSYNEQFF